The clone carrying this T cell receptor beta chain is a singleton in its sample. This sample is part of a study of blood T cell repertoires in COVID-19. Overall study context: The study drew acute and convalescent COVID-19 samples from the United States, Italy and Spain. PBMCs, B-cell-depleted T cells, or T cells were the source of the cDNA or gDNA that made up the material.

Seattle enrolled patients during active infection and tracked them longitudinally. Per the original methods: Amplifying reference gene primers gave estimates of nucleated cell counts. Profiled with immunoSEQ multiplex PCR; TCRdb holds only in-frame clones, not every one. For V, J and clone size, that table is used; D and trimming come from the DNA. The sample has some 100,000 clones, 85% to 90% seen once. The receptor was isolated from a man aged 45-65 years with COVID-19, enrolled during active disease. Sequences were obtained from peripheral blood.

The CDR3 nucleotides read TGTGCCAGCAGTTTAGGAAGTCCAGGCCGGACCTTC. Translation gives CASSLGSPGRTF. The gene calls are TRBV12-3 or TRBV12-4 and TRBJ1-2; D remains unclear. This CDR3 comprises 12 residues. V lost 1 base to trimming and J lost 14 bases, with 14 bases between them.